The clone carrying this TCR beta chain turned up a few times. Its specificity is unknown. The data stem from a study of T cell repertoires in cytomegalovirus infection. Background on the study: Matching HLA type and CMV infection were both indicated by public TCR beta signatures.

Study-wide results and caveats: Within the response measured ex vivo, HLA-C-restricted CMV-specific TCR beta clonotypes were dominant. Accumulated public TCR beta family frequency recognized individuals carrying CMV together with the relevant HLA.

TCRdb reprocessed the reads with MiXCR, giving one entry per CDR3 protein. Here the sample spans fewer than 400,000 distinct CDR3 sequences, around a sixth being singletons. This CDR3 contains 15 residues. V lost 6 bases and J lost 7, with 19 bases in between. This chain uses TRBV23-1 with TRBJ1-5, with a weak D call TRBD1 (6 bases). TRBV23-1 is an ORF, and what it does is uncertain. This sequence was found in a human donor in good health (CMV status not recorded). Some clones in this sample may be carry-over from other donors' samples. Input material: PBMCs. This chain's CDR3 is CASRRRGGPGQPQHF. The CDR3 DNA reads as TGCGCCAGCAGAAGAAGGGGGGGCCCGGGGCAGCCCCAGCATTTT.